This T cell receptor beta chain was recovered during a study of CD8 T cells in Susac syndrome. Study-wide context: Intravenous immunoglobulin alone or corticosteroids were being given to patients with Susac syndrome at blood draw, unless they were therapy-naive.

This CDR3 is 17 amino acids long. The ends were cut back, 3 bases at V and 3 bases at J, with 21 bases in the middle. The germline gives CDR1 SNHLY, CDR2 FYNNEI. Reverse transcription of about 0.5 to 1 ug RNA was carried out with random hexamers. It was immunoSEQ multiplex PCR that amplified TCR beta CDR3 across 54 Vbeta and 13 Jbeta. TCRdb re-called the immunoSEQ multiplex PCR reads through MiXCR, storing one row per CDR3 protein. The sample shows about 210,000 distinct CDR3 sequences, approximately 94% of them seen only once. This clonotype was detected only once. Its target is unknown. The patients with Susac syndrome were individuals who fulfilled the recently defined diagnostic criteria for disease that was either definite or probable. Whole-study findings and limits: In Susac syndrome, CD4+ T cell repertoires lacked any clonal expansion.

Sequencing was done on a sample of CD4+ T cells from PBMCs. The rearrangement uses TRBV2 and TRBJ2-7; tentative D call: TRBD1 (6 bases). This sequence originates from a human donor with Susac syndrome. The CDR3 sequence is CASSEGIIGGRLYEQYF. The CDR3 DNA is TGTGCCAGCAGTGAGGGGATTATTGGGGGCCGACTCTACGAGCAGTACTTC.